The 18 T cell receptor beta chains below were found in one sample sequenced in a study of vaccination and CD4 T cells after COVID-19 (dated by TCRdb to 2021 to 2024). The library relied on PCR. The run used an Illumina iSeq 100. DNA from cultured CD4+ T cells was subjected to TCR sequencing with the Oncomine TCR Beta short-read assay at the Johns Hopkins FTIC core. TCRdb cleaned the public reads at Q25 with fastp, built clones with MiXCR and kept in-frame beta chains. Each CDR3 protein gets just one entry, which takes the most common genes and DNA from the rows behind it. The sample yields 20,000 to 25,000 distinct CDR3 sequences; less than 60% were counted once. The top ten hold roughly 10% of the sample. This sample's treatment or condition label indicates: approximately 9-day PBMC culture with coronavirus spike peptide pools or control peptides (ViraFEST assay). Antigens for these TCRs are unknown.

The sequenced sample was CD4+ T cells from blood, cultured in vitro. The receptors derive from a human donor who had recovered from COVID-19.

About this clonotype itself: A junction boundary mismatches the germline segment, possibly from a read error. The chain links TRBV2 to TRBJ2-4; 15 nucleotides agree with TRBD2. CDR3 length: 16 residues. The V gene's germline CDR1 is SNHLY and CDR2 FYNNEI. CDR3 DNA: TGTGCCAGCAGTCGCGAAGGGGGCTCAGGGACTAGCGGGAGGCACTTC. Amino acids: CASSREGGSGTSGRHF.

The DNA for the CDR3 is TGCAGCGCCCGGGGGCTAGCGGGTACCTACAATGAGCAGTTCTTC. The encoded protein is CSARGLAGTYNEQFF. The chain couples TRBV29-1 to TRBJ2-1; TRBD2 agrees at 8 bases. CDR1 and CDR2 from the germline V gene are SQVTM and ANQGSEA. This CDR3 comprises 15 residues. Unmatched junction bases numbered 10, after V lost 7 bases and J lost 2 bases.

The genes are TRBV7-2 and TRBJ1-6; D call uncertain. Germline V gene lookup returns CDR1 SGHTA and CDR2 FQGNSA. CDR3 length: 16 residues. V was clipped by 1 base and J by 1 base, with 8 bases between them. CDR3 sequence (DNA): TGTGCCAGCAGCTTAGGTCGGAGGTCCTATAATTCACCCCTCCACTTT. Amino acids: CASSLGRRSYNSPLHF.

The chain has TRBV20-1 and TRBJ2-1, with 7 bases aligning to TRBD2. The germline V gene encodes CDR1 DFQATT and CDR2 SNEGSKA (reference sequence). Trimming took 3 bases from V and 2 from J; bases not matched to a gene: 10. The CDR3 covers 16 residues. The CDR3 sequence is CSARLGGSGTYNEQFF. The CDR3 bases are TGCAGTGCTAGGCTTGGCGGGAGTGGGACCTACAATGAGCAGTTCTTC.

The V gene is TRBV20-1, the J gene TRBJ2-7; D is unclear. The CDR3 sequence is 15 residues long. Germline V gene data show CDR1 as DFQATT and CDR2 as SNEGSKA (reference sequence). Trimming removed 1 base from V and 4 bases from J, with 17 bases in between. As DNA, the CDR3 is TGCAGTGCTAGAGTCTTAGGCAGTATCTTTTACGAGCAGTACTTC. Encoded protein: CSARVLGSIFYEQYF.

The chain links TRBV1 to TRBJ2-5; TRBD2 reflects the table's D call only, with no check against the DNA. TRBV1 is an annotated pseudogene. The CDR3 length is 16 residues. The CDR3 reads CTSSPRRGGSVKTQYF. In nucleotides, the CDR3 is TGCACCAGCAGCCCGCGCCGGGGCGGGAGTGTGAAGACCCAGTACTTC.

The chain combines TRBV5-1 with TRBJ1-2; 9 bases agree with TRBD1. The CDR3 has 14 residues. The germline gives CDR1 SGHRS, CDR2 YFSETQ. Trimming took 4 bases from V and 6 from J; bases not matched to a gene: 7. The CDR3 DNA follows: TGCGCCAGCAGCCCGACAGGGGGGTCCAATGGCTACACCTTC. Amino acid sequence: CASSPTGGSNGYTF.

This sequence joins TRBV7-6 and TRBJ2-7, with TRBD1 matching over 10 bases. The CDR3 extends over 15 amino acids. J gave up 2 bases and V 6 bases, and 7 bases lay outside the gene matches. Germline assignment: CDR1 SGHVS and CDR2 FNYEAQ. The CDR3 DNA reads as TGTGCCAGCAGTCCGGGACAGGGGTACCCCTACGAGCAGTACTTC. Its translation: CASSPGQGYPYEQYF.

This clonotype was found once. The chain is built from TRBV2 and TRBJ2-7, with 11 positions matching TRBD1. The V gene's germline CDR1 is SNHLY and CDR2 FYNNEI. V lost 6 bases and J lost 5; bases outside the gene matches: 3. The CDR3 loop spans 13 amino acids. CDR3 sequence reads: CASRLGQGDEQYF. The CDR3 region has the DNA TGTGCCAGCAGACTGGGACAGGGGGACGAGCAGTACTTC.

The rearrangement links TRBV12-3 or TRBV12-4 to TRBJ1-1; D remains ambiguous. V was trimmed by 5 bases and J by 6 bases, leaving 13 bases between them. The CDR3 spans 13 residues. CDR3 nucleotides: TGTGCCAGCAGTCCGCAGACAAATTCTGAAGCTTTCTTT. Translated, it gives CASSPQTNSEAFF.

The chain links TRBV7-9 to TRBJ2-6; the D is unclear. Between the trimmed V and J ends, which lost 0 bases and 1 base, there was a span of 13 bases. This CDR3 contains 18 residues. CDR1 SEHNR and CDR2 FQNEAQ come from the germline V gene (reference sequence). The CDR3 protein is CASSLAFATDSGANVLTF. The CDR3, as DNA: TGTGCCAGCAGCTTAGCTTTCGCTACAGATTCTGGGGCCAACGTCCTGACTTTC. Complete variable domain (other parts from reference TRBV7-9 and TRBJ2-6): DTGVSQNPRHKITKRGQNVTFRCDPISEHNRLYWYRQTLGQGPEFLTYFQNEAQLEKSRLLSDRFSAERPKGSFSTLEIQRTEQGDSAMYLCASSLAFATDSGANVLTFGAGSRLTVL.

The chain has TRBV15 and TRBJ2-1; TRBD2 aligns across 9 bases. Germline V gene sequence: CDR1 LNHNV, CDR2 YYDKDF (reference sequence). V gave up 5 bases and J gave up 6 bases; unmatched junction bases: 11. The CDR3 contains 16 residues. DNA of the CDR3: TGTGCCACCAGCGGCGCACCTAGCGGGAAGACCAATGAGCAGTTCTTC. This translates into CATSGAPSGKTNEQFF.

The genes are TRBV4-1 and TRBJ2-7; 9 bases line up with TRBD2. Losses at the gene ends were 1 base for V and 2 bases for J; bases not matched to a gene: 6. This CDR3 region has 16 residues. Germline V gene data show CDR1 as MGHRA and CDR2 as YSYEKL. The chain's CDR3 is CASSQGTLAGTYEQYF. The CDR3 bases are TGCGCCAGCAGCCAAGGGACACTAGCGGGTACCTACGAGCAGTACTTC.

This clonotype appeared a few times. The CDR3 reads CASSLQGSYGYTF. In DNA form, the CDR3 reads TGTGCCAGCAGTCTACAGGGGAGCTATGGCTACACCTTC. V gene TRBV2 combines with J gene TRBJ1-2, with 7 positions matching TRBD1. The CDR3 has 13 residues. Germline assignment: CDR1 SNHLY and CDR2 FYNNEI. With V trimmed by 5 bases and J by 4 bases, 4 bases remained unmatched.

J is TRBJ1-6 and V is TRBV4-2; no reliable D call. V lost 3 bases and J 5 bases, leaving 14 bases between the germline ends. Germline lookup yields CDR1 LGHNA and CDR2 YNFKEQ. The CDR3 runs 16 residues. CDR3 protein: CASSQSTRADNSPLHF. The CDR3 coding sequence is TGTGCCAGCAGCCAGTCGACACGGGCGGATAATTCACCCCTCCACTTT.

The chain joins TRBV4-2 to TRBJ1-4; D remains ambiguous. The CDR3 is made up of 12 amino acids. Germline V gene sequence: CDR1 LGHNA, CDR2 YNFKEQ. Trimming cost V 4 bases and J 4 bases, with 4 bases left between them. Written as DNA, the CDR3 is TGTGCCAGCAGCCGCGTTAATGAAAAACTGTTTTTT. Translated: CASSRVNEKLFF.

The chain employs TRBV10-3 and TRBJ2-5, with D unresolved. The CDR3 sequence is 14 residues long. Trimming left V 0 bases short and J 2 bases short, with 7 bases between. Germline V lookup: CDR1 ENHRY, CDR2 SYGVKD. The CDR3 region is CAISESWIQETQYF. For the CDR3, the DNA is TGTGCCATCAGTGAGTCTTGGATACAAGAGACCCAGTACTTC.

CDR3 sequence reads: CASRGGVWTTEAFF. DNA for the CDR3: TGTGCCAGTAGAGGAGGTGTTTGGACCACTGAAGCTTTCTTT. The chain is built from TRBV19 and TRBJ1-1; D is unclear. Looked up from germline, CDR1 is LNHDA and CDR2 is SQIVND (reference sequence). The CDR3 runs to 14 residues. V lost 6 bases to trimming and J lost 4 bases, with 15 bases between them.